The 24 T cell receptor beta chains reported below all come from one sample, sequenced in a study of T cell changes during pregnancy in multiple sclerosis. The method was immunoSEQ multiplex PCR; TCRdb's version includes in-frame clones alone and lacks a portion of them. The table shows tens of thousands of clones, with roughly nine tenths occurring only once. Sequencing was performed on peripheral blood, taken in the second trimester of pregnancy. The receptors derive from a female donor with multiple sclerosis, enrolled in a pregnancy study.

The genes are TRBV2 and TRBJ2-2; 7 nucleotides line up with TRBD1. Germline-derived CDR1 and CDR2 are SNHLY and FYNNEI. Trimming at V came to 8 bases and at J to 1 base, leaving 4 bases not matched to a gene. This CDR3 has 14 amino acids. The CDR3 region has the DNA TGTGCCAGCTTAGGACAGGAGAACACCGGGGAGCTGTTTTTT. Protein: CASLGQENTGELFF.

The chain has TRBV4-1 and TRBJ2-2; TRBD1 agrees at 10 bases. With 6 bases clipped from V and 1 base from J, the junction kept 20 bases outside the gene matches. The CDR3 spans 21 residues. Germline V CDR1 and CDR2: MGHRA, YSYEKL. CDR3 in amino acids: CASSHLPGQGSAPGNTGELFF. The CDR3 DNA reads TGCGCCAGCAGTCACCTCCCGGGACAGGGGTCTGCACCGGGGAACACCGGGGAGCTGTTTTTT.

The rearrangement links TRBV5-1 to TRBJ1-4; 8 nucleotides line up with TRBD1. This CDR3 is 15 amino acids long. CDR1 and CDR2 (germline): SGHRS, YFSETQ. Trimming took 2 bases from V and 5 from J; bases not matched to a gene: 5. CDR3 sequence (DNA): TGCGCCAGCAGCTTCGGGGACAGGATGAATGAAAAACTGTTTTTT. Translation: CASSFGDRMNEKLFF. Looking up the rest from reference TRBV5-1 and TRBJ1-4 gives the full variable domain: KAGVTQTPRYLIKTRGQQVTLSCSPISGHRSVSWYQQTPGQGLQFLFEYFSETQRNKGNFPGRFSGRQFSNSRSEMNVSTLELGDSALYLCASSFGDRMNEKLFFGSGTQLSVL.

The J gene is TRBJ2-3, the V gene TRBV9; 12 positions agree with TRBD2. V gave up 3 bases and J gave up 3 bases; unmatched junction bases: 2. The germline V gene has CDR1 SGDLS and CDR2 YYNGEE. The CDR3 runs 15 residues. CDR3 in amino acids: CASSATSGRTDTQYF. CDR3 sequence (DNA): TGTGCCAGCAGCGCAACTAGCGGGAGGACAGATACGCAGTATTTT.

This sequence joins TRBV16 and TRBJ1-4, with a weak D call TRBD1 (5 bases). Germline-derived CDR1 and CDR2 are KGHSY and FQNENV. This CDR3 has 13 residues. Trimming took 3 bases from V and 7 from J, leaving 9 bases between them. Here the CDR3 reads CASSHETAEKLFF. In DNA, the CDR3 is TGTGCCAGCAGCCATGAGACAGCTGAAAAACTGTTTTTT. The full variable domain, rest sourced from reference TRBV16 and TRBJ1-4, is GEEVAQTPKHLVRGEGQKAKLYCAPIKGHSYVFWYQQVLKNEFKFLISFQNENVFDETGMPKERFSAKCLPNSPCSLEIQATKLEDSAVYFCASSHETAEKLFFGSGTQLSVL.

The DNA for the CDR3 is TGTGCCAGCAGCCCCGGACAGGGTTCTAGCACAGATACGCAGTATTTT. Its protein product is CASSPGQGSSTDTQYF. The rearrangement joins TRBV7-2 to TRBJ2-3; 8 bases match TRBD1. The J segment lost 0 bases and the V segment lost 5 bases, leaving 7 bases of the junction unmatched. The CDR3 is 16 amino acids. The germline gives CDR1 SGHTA, CDR2 FQGNSA.

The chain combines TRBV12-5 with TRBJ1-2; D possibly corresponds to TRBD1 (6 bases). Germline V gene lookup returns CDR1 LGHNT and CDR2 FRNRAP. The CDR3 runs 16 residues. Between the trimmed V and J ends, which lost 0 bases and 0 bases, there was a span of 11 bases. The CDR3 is CASGLVLQGTNYGYTF. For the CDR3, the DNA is TGTGCTAGTGGTTTGGTACTACAGGGAACTAACTATGGCTACACCTTC.

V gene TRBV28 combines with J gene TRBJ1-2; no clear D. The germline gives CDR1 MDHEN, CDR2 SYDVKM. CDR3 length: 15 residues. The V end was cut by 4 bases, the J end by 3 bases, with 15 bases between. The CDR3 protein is CASSSPSTEYYGYTF. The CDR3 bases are TGTGCCAGCAGTTCCCCCTCAACTGAGTACTATGGCTACACCTTC.

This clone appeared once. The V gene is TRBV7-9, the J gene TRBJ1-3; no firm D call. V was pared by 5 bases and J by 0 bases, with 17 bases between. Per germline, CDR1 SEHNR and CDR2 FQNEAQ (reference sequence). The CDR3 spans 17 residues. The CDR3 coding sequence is TGTGCCAGCAGCCCCGTATGGGAGGCCCACTCTGGAAACACCATATATTTT. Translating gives CASSPVWEAHSGNTIYF.

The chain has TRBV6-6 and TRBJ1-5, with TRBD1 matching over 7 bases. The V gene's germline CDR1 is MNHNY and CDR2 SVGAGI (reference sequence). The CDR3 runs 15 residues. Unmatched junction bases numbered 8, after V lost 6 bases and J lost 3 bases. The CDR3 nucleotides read TGTGCCAGCAGAAGGACAGGCAATACCAATCAGCCCCAGCATTTT. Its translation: CASRRTGNTNQPQHF.

The CDR3 bases are TGTGCCAGCAGCCCCGCCGGGGGTAGCACAGATACGCAGTATTTT. As protein: CASSPAGGSTDTQYF. The chain employs TRBV5-6 and TRBJ2-3, with a tentative D call TRBD2 (6 bases). The V end lost 4 bases, the J end lost 0 bases, and 12 bases lay between the germline ends. Per germline, CDR1 SGHDT and CDR2 YYEEEE. The CDR3 extends over 15 amino acids.

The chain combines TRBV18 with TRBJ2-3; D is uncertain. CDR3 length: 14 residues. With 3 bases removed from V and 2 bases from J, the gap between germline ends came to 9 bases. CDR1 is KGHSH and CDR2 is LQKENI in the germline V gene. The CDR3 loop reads CASSPSGSTDTQYF. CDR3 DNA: TGTGCCAGCTCACCTTCGGGTTCCACAGATACGCAGTATTTT.

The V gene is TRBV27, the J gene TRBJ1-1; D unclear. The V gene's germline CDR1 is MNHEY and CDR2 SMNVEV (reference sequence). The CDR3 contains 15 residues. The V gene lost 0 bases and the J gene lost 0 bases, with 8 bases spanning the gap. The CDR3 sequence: CASSLSPNMNTEAFF. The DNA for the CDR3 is TGTGCCAGCAGTTTATCCCCAAACATGAACACTGAAGCTTTCTTT.

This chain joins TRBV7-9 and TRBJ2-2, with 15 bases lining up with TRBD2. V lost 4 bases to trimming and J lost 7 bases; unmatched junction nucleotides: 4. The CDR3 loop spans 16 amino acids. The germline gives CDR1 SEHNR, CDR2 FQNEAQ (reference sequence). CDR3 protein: CASSWTSGGAGGELFF. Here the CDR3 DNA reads TGTGCCAGCAGCTGGACTAGCGGGGGGGCCGGCGGGGAGCTGTTTTTT.

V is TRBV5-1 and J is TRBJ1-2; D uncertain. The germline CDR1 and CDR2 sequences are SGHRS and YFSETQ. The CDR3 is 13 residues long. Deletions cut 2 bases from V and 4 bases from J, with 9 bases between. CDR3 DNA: TGCGCCAGCAGCTTCCCCGGGATCTATGGCTACACCTTC. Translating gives CASSFPGIYGYTF.

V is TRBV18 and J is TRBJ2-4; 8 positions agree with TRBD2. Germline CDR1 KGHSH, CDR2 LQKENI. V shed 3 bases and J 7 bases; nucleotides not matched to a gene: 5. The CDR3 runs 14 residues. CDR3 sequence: CASSPGASGNIQYF. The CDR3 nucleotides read TGTGCCAGCTCACCCGGGGCTAGCGGGAACATTCAGTACTTC.

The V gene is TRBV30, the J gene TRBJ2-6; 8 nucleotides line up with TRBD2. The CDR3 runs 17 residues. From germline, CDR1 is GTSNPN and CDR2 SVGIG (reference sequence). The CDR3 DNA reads TGTGCTCGTGGAGCCCCGGGAGGGATCTCTGGGGCCAACGTCCTGACTTTC. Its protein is CARGAPGGISGANVLTF.

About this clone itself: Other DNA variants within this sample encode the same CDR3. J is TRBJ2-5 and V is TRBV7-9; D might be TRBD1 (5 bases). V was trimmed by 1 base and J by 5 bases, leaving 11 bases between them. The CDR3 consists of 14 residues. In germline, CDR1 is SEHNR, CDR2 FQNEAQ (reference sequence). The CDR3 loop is CASSLVTGVETQYF. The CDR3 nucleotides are TGTGCCAGCAGCTTAGTAACAGGTGTGGAGACCCAGTACTTC. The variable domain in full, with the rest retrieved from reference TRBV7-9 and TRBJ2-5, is DTGVSQNPRHKITKRGQNVTFRCDPISEHNRLYWYRQTLGQGPEFLTYFQNEAQLEKSRLLSDRFSAERPKGSFSTLEIQRTEQGDSAMYLCASSLVTGVETQYFGPGTRLLVL.

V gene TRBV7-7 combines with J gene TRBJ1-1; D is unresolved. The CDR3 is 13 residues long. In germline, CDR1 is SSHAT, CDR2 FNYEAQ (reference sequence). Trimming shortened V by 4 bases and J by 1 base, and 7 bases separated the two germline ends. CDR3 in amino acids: CASSSDSNTEAFF. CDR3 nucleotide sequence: TGTGCCAGCAGCTCGGACTCGAACACTGAAGCTTTCTTT.

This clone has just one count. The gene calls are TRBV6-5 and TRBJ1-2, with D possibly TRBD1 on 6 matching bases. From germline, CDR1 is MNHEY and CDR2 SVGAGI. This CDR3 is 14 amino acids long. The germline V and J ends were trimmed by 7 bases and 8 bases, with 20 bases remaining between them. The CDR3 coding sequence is TGTGCCAGCACCAGAGTTGGGGGGGCCCAAGGCTACACCTTC. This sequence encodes CASTRVGGAQGYTF.

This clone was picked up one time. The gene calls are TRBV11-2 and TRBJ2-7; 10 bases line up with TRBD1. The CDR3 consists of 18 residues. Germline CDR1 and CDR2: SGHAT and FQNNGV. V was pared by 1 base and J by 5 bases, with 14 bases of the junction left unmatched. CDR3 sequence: CASSLAALTGQGIHEQYF. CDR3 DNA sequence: TGTGCCAGCAGCTTAGCCGCCCTGACGGGACAGGGGATCCACGAGCAGTACTTC. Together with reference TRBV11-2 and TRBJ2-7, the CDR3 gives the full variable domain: EAGVAQSPRYKIIEKRQSVAFWCNPISGHATLYWYQQILGQGPKLLIQFQNNGVVDDSQLPKDRFSAERLKGVDSTLKIQPAKLEDSAVYLCASSLAALTGQGIHEQYFGPGTRLTVT.

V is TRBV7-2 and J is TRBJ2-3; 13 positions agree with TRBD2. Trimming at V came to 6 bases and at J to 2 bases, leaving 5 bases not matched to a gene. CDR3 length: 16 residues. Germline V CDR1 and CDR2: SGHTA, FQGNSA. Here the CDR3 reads CASRRTSGGSTDTQYF. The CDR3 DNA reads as TGTGCCAGCAGAAGGACTAGCGGGGGATCCACAGATACGCAGTATTTT.

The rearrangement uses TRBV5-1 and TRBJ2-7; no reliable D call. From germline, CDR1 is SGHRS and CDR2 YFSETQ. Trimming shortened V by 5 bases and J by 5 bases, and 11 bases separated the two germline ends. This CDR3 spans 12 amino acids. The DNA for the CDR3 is TGCGCCAGCAGGCGGATGTGGGACGAGCAGTACTTC. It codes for CASRRMWDEQYF.

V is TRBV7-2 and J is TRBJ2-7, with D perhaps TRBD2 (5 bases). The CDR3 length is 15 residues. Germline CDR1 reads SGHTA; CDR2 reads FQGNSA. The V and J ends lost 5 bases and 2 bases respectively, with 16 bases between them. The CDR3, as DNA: TGTGCCAGCAGCCACCCAGCGGCAGCAGCCTACGAGCAGTACTTC. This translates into CASSHPAAAAYEQYF.